Presented here are 23 T cell receptor beta chains from one specimen sequenced in a study of response to subunit inactivated influenza vaccine. TCRdb re-called the RT-PCR reads with MiXCR, one entry per CDR3 protein. The sample has more than 550,000 distinct CDR3 sequences, 12% seen once. The sample in question was PBMCs from blood, obtained on the day of vaccination. The origin of the receptors is a man in his fifties who received an inactivated influenza vaccine.

This clonotype showed up just a few times. The chain has TRBV20-1 and TRBJ2-7, with D perhaps matching TRBD2 (6 bases). Looked up from germline, CDR1 is DFQATT and CDR2 is SNEGSKA (reference sequence). V lost 6 bases and J 6 bases, leaving 9 bases between the germline ends. The CDR3 has 10 residues. As DNA, the CDR3 is TGCAGTGCCGCCGGGGGCGAGCAGTACTTC. It specifies CSAAGGEQYF.

This clonotype was seen only a few times. This chain links TRBV7-9 with TRBJ1-3; 7 bases match TRBD1. This CDR3 is built from 16 residues. Per the germline V gene, CDR1 is SEHNR and CDR2 is FQNEAQ (reference sequence). V gave up 3 bases and J gave up 0 bases; unmatched junction bases: 5. For the CDR3, the DNA is TGTGCCAGCAGCTTCGGACAGGCCGACTCTGGAAACACCATATATTTT. This sequence encodes CASSFGQADSGNTIYF. The full variable domain, its missing parts supplied by reference TRBV7-9 and TRBJ1-3, is DTGVSQNPRHKITKRGQNVTFRCDPISEHNRLYWYRQTLGQGPEFLTYFQNEAQLEKSRLLSDRFSAERPKGSFSTLEIQRTEQGDSAMYLCASSFGQADSGNTIYFGEGSWLTVV.

The table lists this clonotype with many counts. The gene calls are TRBV5-6 and TRBJ1-3, with a tentative D call TRBD1 (6 bases). Between the trimmed V and J ends, which lost 1 base and 0 bases, there was a span of 14 bases. CDR1 SGHDT and CDR2 YYEEEE come from the germline V gene. The CDR3 is made up of 17 amino acids. The DNA for the CDR3 is TGTGCCAGCAGCTTGTTCCGGGGGCCAGACTCTGGAAACACCATATATTTT. Translating gives CASSLFRGPDSGNTIYF. Filled out from reference TRBV5-6 and TRBJ1-3, the complete variable domain reads DAGVTQSPTHLIKTRGQQVTLRCSPKSGHDTVSWYQQALGQGPQFIFQYYEEEERQRGNFPDRFSGHQFPNYSSELNVNALLLGDSALYLCASSLFRGPDSGNTIYFGEGSWLTVV.

This chain joins TRBV18 and TRBJ2-6; the D gene is possibly TRBD1 (6 bases). Per the germline V gene, CDR1 is KGHSH and CDR2 is LQKENI. The length of the CDR3 is 18 residues. V lost 3 bases and J lost 0, with 15 bases in between. The CDR3 nucleotides are TGTGCCAGCTCACCGGGACATCGGCTCCTCTCTGGGGCCAACGTCCTGACTTTC. Amino acids: CASSPGHRLLSGANVLTF.

This clonotype has more than one count but fewer than ten. V is TRBV19 and J is TRBJ2-5, with a tentative D call TRBD2 (6 bases). The CDR3 sequence is 14 residues long. V dropped 2 bases and J dropped 5 bases, with 12 bases sitting between them. Germline CDR1 reads LNHDA; CDR2 reads SQIVND (reference sequence). In DNA, the CDR3 is TGTGCCAGTAGTATAAATGGAGGGTACGAGACCCAGTACTTC. It codes for CASSINGGYETQYF.

This clonotype was recorded a few times. The chain uses TRBV12-3 or TRBV12-4 and TRBJ2-1; D remains unclear. V was cut by 0 bases and J by 0 bases, with 6 bases left in between. This CDR3 comprises 15 residues. The CDR3 loop is CASSLAHNSYNEQFF. In DNA, the CDR3 is TGTGCCAGCAGTTTAGCACATAACTCCTACAATGAGCAGTTCTTC.

This clonotype is labeled medium-sized. The chain recombines TRBV19 with TRBJ2-1; possible D gene TRBD2, 5 bases. CDR1 and CDR2 from the germline V gene are LNHDA and SQIVND (reference sequence). Trimming pared 9 bases from V and 3 bases from J, leaving 12 bases between. CDR3 length: 13 amino acids. The CDR3 protein is CASSPRGYNEQFF. The CDR3 bases are TGTGCCAGCAGCCCTCGGGGCTACAATGAGCAGTTCTTC.

There are many counts of this clonotype. The J gene is TRBJ1-5, the V gene TRBV20-1, with 8 bases lining up with TRBD1. V was pared by 2 bases and J by 2 bases, with 2 bases of the junction left unmatched. This CDR3 has 14 amino acids. Per the germline V gene, CDR1 is DFQATT and CDR2 is SNEGSKA (reference sequence). Here the CDR3 DNA reads TGCAGTGCTAGACCGGGACAGGGCAATCAGCCCCAGCATTTT. Its protein is CSARPGQGNQPQHF.

The chain is built from TRBV19 and TRBJ2-2; D call uncertain. CDR1 is LNHDA and CDR2 is SQIVND in the germline V gene (reference sequence). V was clipped by 4 bases and J by 5 bases, with 5 bases between them. The CDR3 loop spans 12 amino acids. The CDR3 sequence is CASSTTTGELFF. The CDR3 DNA sequence: TGTGCCAGTAGTACTACTACCGGGGAGCTGTTTTTT.

This clonotype was seen at least ten times. The rearrangement uses TRBV5-6 and TRBJ2-3; D uncertain. V was shortened by 5 bases and J by 0 bases, with 10 bases between the two germline ends. The CDR3 runs 14 residues. Per the germline V gene, CDR1 is SGHDT and CDR2 is YYEEEE. CDR3 nucleotide sequence: TGTGCCAGCAGTAGGACGGCTAGCACAGATACGCAGTATTTT. Its protein product is CASSRTASTDTQYF.

This clonotype occurred a few times. This sequence joins TRBV7-9 and TRBJ1-1; the match to TRBD1 covers 12 bases. The CDR3 extends over 14 amino acids. The trim removed 6 bases at V and 7 bases at J, leaving 6 bases unmatched. CDR1 and CDR2 (germline): SEHNR, FQNEAQ (reference sequence). Written as DNA, the CDR3 is TGTGCCAGCAGGCGGGACAGGGGGCAAGATGAAGCTTTCTTT. Translated: CASRRDRGQDEAFF.

This clonotype was counted a few times. The CDR3 sequence is CASSEGLGVGHEQYF. DNA of the CDR3: TGTGCCAGCAGTGAAGGGTTGGGGGTTGGACACGAGCAGTACTTC. The chain has TRBV2 and TRBJ2-7; D may match TRBD1 or TRBD2 (5 bases each). Germline loops: CDR1 SNHLY, CDR2 FYNNEI. CDR3 length: 15 amino acids. Trimming cost V 1 base and J 5 bases, with 15 bases left between them.

The chain couples TRBV28 to TRBJ2-6; 9 positions match TRBD1. Trimming at V came to 1 base and at J to 2 bases, leaving 9 bases not matched to a gene. This CDR3 has 19 amino acids. CDR1 MDHEN and CDR2 SYDVKM come from the germline V gene. The CDR3 spells CASSLSGGTGLAGANVLTF. DNA of the CDR3: TGTGCCAGCAGTTTATCCGGCGGGACAGGGTTAGCTGGGGCCAACGTCCTGACTTTC.

The genes are TRBV24-1 and TRBJ2-1; D is perhaps TRBD1 (5 bases). The CDR3 runs 14 residues. The V end was cut by 0 bases, the J end by 7 bases, with 9 bases between. Germline V CDR1 and CDR2: KGHDR, SFDVKD. This CDR3 is CATSDLSGQNEQFF. CDR3 nucleotides: TGTGCCACCAGTGATTTGTCAGGACAAAATGAGCAGTTCTTC.

V is TRBV20-1 and J is TRBJ2-3, with D maybe TRBD2 (7 bases). The CDR3 length is 15 residues. Germline values: CDR1 DFQATT, CDR2 SNEGSKA (reference sequence). V lost 1 base, J lost 3 bases, and 14 bases lay in between. This CDR3 is CSARGFAGATDTQYF. In DNA, the CDR3 is TGCAGTGCTAGAGGTTTTGCGGGGGCAACAGATACGCAGTATTTT.

This sequence joins TRBV20-1 and TRBJ2-1, with 10 bases matching TRBD1. The CDR3 extends over 14 amino acids. CDR1 is DFQATT and CDR2 is SNEGSKA in the germline V gene (reference sequence). Trimming took 6 bases from V and 3 from J; bases not matched to a gene: 5. The CDR3 sequence: CSADRDRGYNEQFF. CDR3 DNA: TGCAGTGCAGACCGGGACAGGGGCTACAATGAGCAGTTCTTC.

This chain uses TRBV7-9 with TRBJ2-1; 7 bases are shared with TRBD2. Germline CDR1 SEHNR, CDR2 FQNEAQ (reference sequence). J gave up 3 bases and V 2 bases, and 7 bases lay outside the gene matches. This CDR3 spans 16 amino acids. Here the CDR3 DNA reads TGTGCCAGCAGCTTAAGGCTTTCGGGAGGCTACAATGAGCAGTTCTTC. Protein: CASSLRLSGGYNEQFF.

There are a few counts of this clonotype. The V call is TRBV28, the J call TRBJ1-2; D not certain. This CDR3 has 13 residues. Trimming stripped 10 bases from V and 1 base from J, with 13 bases between. CDR1 and CDR2 (germline): MDHEN, SYDVKM. CDR3 protein: CATFSSYNYGYTF. The CDR3 coding sequence is TGTGCCACCTTTAGCTCCTATAACTATGGCTACACCTTC.

This clonotype appeared many times. The rearrangement joins TRBV12-3 or TRBV12-4 to TRBJ2-7, with unresolved D. The ends were cut back, 3 bases at V and 7 bases at J, with 13 bases in the middle. The CDR3 runs to 13 residues. The CDR3, as DNA: TGTGCCAGCAGTTTCGTCCCTCGAGGAGAGCAGTACTTC. Its translation: CASSFVPRGEQYF.

This clonotype appeared a few times. This rearrangement joins TRBV28 to TRBJ2-5; D call uncertain. The CDR3 consists of 14 residues. CDR1 is MDHEN, CDR2 SYDVKM, per germline. The V end was cut by 7 bases, the J end by 4 bases, with 16 bases between. In DNA form, the CDR3 reads TGTGCCAGCATCGGCCAGACGTCCGGAGAGACCCAGTACTTC. Its protein product is CASIGQTSGETQYF.

As to this clonotype: The junction does not match germline at one end; this may be a read error. This chain joins TRBV11-2 and TRBJ2-7; D gene ambiguous. The germline V gene encodes CDR1 SGHAT and CDR2 FQNNGV. The CDR3 has 10 amino acids. The CDR3 region has the DNA TGTGCCAGCAGCTTGGAGTACCGGGTCTTC. Translation: CASSLEYRVF.

This chain connects TRBV4-1 to TRBJ2-3; 7 bases align to TRBD2. V trimming: 1 base; J trimming: 5 bases; junction bases outside the gene matches: 6. CDR1 and CDR2 (germline): MGHRA, YSYEKL. This CDR3 region has 15 residues. This CDR3 reads CASSQGRGIKDTQYF. The CDR3 bases are TGCGCCAGCAGCCAAGGGCGGGGGATAAAAGATACGCAGTATTTT.

This clonotype was counted between two and nine times. The rearrangement joins TRBV5-1 to TRBJ2-7, with TRBD2 identical over 12 bases. Unmatched junction bases numbered 3, after V lost 0 bases and J lost 2 bases. CDR1 and CDR2 from the germline V gene are SGHRS and YFSETQ. The CDR3 has 16 amino acids. The CDR3 DNA sequence: TGCGCCAGCAGCTTGGGGCTAGCGGGAGGGACCTACGAGCAGTACTTC. Its translation is CASSLGLAGGTYEQYF.